The rows below give T cell receptor beta chains drawn from one sample of a study of T cell changes during pregnancy in multiple sclerosis. Generated by immunoSEQ multiplex PCR, the TCRdb table keeps only in-frame clones and is missing some. The sample has some 73,000 clones, roughly 92% seen once; the top ten hold approximately 2.8%. Here the sequenced sample was peripheral blood, taken in the third trimester of pregnancy. Receptors originate from a female donor in good health, enrolled as a control in a pregnancy study. The CDR3 runs from the conserved cysteine through the conserved F or W. The D gene is left open where the match is weak. Clone size, where shown, is once, few, many, or a class for clones that have expanded.

D gene: .
V gene: TRBV7-2
clone size: .
J gene: TRBJ1-2
CDR3 DNA: TGTGCCAGCAGTTCAGGGAGGGGACTTAGCTATGGCTACACCTTC
CDR3 protein: CASSSGRGLSYGYTF

D gene: TRBD1
V gene: TRBV5-6
clone size: .
J gene: TRBJ2-7
CDR3 DNA: TGTGCCAGCAGCCTAGGACAGGGGGGGTACGAGCAGTACTTC
CDR3 protein: CASSLGQGGYEQYF

D gene: .
V gene: TRBV6-1
clone size: .
J gene: TRBJ1-2
CDR3 DNA: TGTGCCAGCATAGACGGAGGCTATGGCTACACCTTC
CDR3 protein: CASIDGGYGYTF

D gene: TRBD1
V gene: TRBV7-2
clone size: .
J gene: TRBJ2-1
CDR3 DNA: TGTGCCAGCAGCAACGTGGGACAGGTCTACAATGAGCAGTTCTTC
CDR3 protein: CASSNVGQVYNEQFF

D gene: TRBD2
V gene: TRBV11-3
clone size: .
J gene: TRBJ2-5
CDR3 DNA: TGTGCCAGCAGCCCGGGACTAGCGGGAAGGGAAGAGACCCAGTACTTC
CDR3 protein: CASSPGLAGREETQYF

D gene: .
V gene: TRBV27
clone size: .
J gene: TRBJ2-3
CDR3 DNA: TGTGCCAGCAGTTCAACAGATACGCAGTATTTT
CDR3 protein: CASSSTDTQYF

D gene: .
V gene: TRBV7-9
clone size: .
J gene: TRBJ1-4
CDR3 DNA: TGTGCCAGCAGCTTTTTAGGAACAGGCGATGAAAAACTGTTTTTT
CDR3 protein: CASSFLGTGDEKLFF

D gene: TRBD2
V gene: TRBV13
clone size: .
J gene: TRBJ2-5
CDR3 DNA: TGTGCCAGCAGCAAAAAGCGGGAGGGTGGGGAGACCCAGTACTTC
CDR3 protein: CASSKKREGGETQYF

D gene: .
V gene: TRBV9
clone size: .
J gene: TRBJ2-3
CDR3 DNA: TGTGCCAGCAGCCCATGGGGGGGCAGCACAGATACGCAGTATTTT
CDR3 protein: CASSPWGGSTDTQYF

D gene: .
V gene: TRBV7-8
clone size: .
J gene: TRBJ2-3
CDR3 DNA: TGTGCCAGCGGCTACTCCAGGGATTCAGATACGCAGTATTTT
CDR3 protein: CASGYSRDSDTQYF

D gene: TRBD2
V gene: TRBV5-1
clone size: .
J gene: TRBJ2-2
CDR3 DNA: TGCGCCAGCAGCAGACATTGGACTAGCGGGGGCAGCATCTCGAACACCGGGGAGCTGTTTTTT
CDR3 protein: CASSRHWTSGGSISNTGELFF

D gene: .
V gene: TRBV27
clone size: .
J gene: TRBJ2-1
CDR3 DNA: TGTGCCAGCAGTAGGGGCGGGGGCCATAGCTCCTACAATGAGCAGTTCTTC
CDR3 protein: CASSRGGGHSSYNEQFF

D gene: .
V gene: TRBV10-3
clone size: .
J gene: TRBJ1-1
CDR3 DNA: TGTGCCATCAGTGGACGGGTAAACACTGAAGCTTTCTTT
CDR3 protein: CAISGRVNTEAFF

D gene: TRBD1
V gene: TRBV5-1
clone size: .
J gene: TRBJ1-1
CDR3 DNA: TGCGCCAGCAGCTTGGGGGGACAGGGCGAAGCTTTCTTT
CDR3 protein: CASSLGGQGEAFF

D gene: .
V gene: TRBV6-1
clone size: .
J gene: TRBJ1-1
CDR3 DNA: TGTGCCAGCAGTGCTCCTGACTGGGACACTGAAGCTTTCTTT
CDR3 protein: CASSAPDWDTEAFF

D gene: .
V gene: TRBV11-2
clone size: .
J gene: TRBJ2-5
CDR3 DNA: TGTGCCAGCAGCTTACGAACACCCAGGGAAGTAGCCCAGTACTTC
CDR3 protein: CASSLRTPREVAQYF

D gene: .
V gene: TRBV6-1
clone size: .
J gene: TRBJ1-4
CDR3 DNA: TGTGCCAGCAGTGAAAGGTCACAGGGAGAAAAACTGTTTTTT
CDR3 protein: CASSERSQGEKLFF

D gene: TRBD2
V gene: TRBV5-1
clone size: .
J gene: TRBJ2-4
CDR3 DNA: TGCGCCAGCTCCCTCAGCGGGGGGACCCTAGCCAAAAACATTCAGTACTTC
CDR3 protein: CASSLSGGTLAKNIQYF

D gene: .
V gene: TRBV6-6
clone size: .
J gene: TRBJ2-5
CDR3 DNA: TGTGCCAGCAGTTGGCCGGGGGTAGAGACCCAGTACTTC
CDR3 protein: CASSWPGVETQYF

D gene: .
V gene: TRBV27
clone size: few
J gene: TRBJ2-2
CDR3 DNA: TGTGCCAGCAGTTTCTCGGCAGGGTTAGGCACCGGGGAGCTGTTTTTT
CDR3 protein: CASSFSAGLGTGELFF

D gene: .
V gene: TRBV2
clone size: .
J gene: TRBJ2-7
CDR3 DNA: TGTGCCAGCGGTAGGGGCTACGAGCAGTACTTC
CDR3 protein: CASGRGYEQYF

D gene: .
V gene: TRBV18
clone size: .
J gene: TRBJ1-4
CDR3 DNA: TGTGCCAGCTCACCTACCCGGGGGGCTAATGAAAAACTGTTTTTT
CDR3 protein: CASSPTRGANEKLFF

D gene: .
V gene: TRBV6-1
clone size: .
J gene: TRBJ1-2
CDR3 DNA: TGTGCCAGCAGTCCAAGTGTTGGGCTTAACTATGGCTACACCTTC
CDR3 protein: CASSPSVGLNYGYTF

D gene: TRBD1
V gene: TRBV15
clone size: few
J gene: TRBJ2-7
CDR3 DNA: TGTGCCACCAGCAGAGATTACGCGGGACAGGGGATCTACGAGCAGTACTTC
CDR3 protein: CATSRDYAGQGIYEQYF

D gene: .
V gene: TRBV4-1
clone size: .
J gene: TRBJ2-6
CDR3 DNA: TGCGCCAGCAGCCAAGCGGGACTCCAGACCGGGTATGCTGGGGCCAACGTCCTGACTTTC
CDR3 protein: CASSQAGLQTGYAGANVLTF

D gene: TRBD2
V gene: TRBV19
clone size: .
J gene: TRBJ2-3
CDR3 DNA: TGTGCCAGTAGTATAGGGACTAGCGGGGGGACAGATACGCAGTATTTT
CDR3 protein: CASSIGTSGGTDTQYF

D gene: .
V gene: TRBV5-4
clone size: .
J gene: TRBJ2-2
CDR3 DNA: TGTGCCAGCAGCTACACAGGGTCCGGGGAGCTGTTTTTT
CDR3 protein: CASSYTGSGELFF

D gene: .
V gene: TRBV7-8
clone size: .
J gene: TRBJ2-7
CDR3 DNA: TGTGCCAGCAGCATGACAGGACAGACTTCCTACGAGCAGTACTTC
CDR3 protein: CASSMTGQTSYEQYF

D gene: TRBD2
V gene: TRBV30
clone size: .
J gene: TRBJ2-7
CDR3 DNA: TGTGCCTGGAGTAAGGGAGGGAGTGGCGAGCAGTACTTC
CDR3 protein: CAWSKGGSGEQYF

D gene: .
V gene: TRBV7-2
clone size: once
J gene: TRBJ2-3
CDR3 DNA: TGTGCCAGCAGCTTAGCTCTAGATACGCAGTATTTT
CDR3 protein: CASSLALDTQYF

D gene: .
V gene: TRBV5-8
clone size: .
J gene: TRBJ1-6
CDR3 DNA: TGTGCCAGCAGCCCGCGGTTGGAGGGAAATTCACCCCTCCACTTT
CDR3 protein: CASSPRLEGNSPLHF

D gene: TRBD1
V gene: TRBV4-1
clone size: .
J gene: TRBJ1-2
CDR3 DNA: TGCGCCAGCAGCCATCTCAGGGGGTTGTATGGCTACACCTTC
CDR3 protein: CASSHLRGLYGYTF

D gene: TRBD1
V gene: TRBV11-2
clone size: few
J gene: TRBJ2-5
CDR3 DNA: TGTGCCAGCAGCTTAGGGGGGATGGGACAGGGGGACGAGACCCAGTACTTC
CDR3 protein: CASSLGGMGQGDETQYF